These 31 T cell receptor beta chains were sequenced from one sample in a study of technical replicates of blood from a few donors. Here immunoSEQ multiplex PCR was the method, and the copy in TCRdb shows in-frame clones only, minus some. This sample has some 75,000 clones, with 96% found just once. Sequencing was done on a sample of T cells isolated from PBMCs. The receptors were sampled from a human donor in good health.

The V and J genes are TRBV4-3 and TRBJ2-3, with 9 bases that match TRBD2. Germline V CDR1 and CDR2: LGHNA, YSLEER. This CDR3 has 19 residues. Losses at the gene ends were 4 bases for V and 0 bases for J; bases not matched to a gene: 14. The CDR3 loop reads CASSPQVGRTSESTDTQYF. CDR3 DNA sequence: TGCGCCAGCAGCCCGCAAGTGGGCCGGACTAGCGAGAGCACAGATACGCAGTATTTT.

The rearrangement uses TRBV6-5 and TRBJ2-7; 8 bases are shared with TRBD2. CDR3 length equals 15 residues. Germline V CDR1 and CDR2: MNHEY, SVGAGI. With V trimmed by 2 bases and J by 2 bases, 5 bases remained unmatched. The DNA of the CDR3 is TGTGCCAGCAGTTACGTACTAGCGGAAACCTACGAGCAGTACTTC. It is translated as CASSYVLAETYEQYF.

The chain couples TRBV7-6 to TRBJ2-7; 8 bases agree with TRBD2. The V and J ends lost 1 base and 1 base, in that order; junction bases with no gene match: 6. Germline CDR1 reads SGHVS; CDR2 reads FNYEAQ. This CDR3 has 16 amino acids. CDR3 residues: CASSLESASGSYEQYF. The CDR3, as DNA: TGTGCCAGCAGCTTAGAATCGGCTAGCGGGTCCTACGAGCAGTACTTC.

The chain has TRBV2 and TRBJ2-4; maybe TRBD1 (5 bases). Germline V gene data show CDR1 as SNHLY and CDR2 as FYNNEI. The length of the CDR3 is 13 residues. V lost 3 bases to trimming and J lost 8 bases, with 11 bases between them. CDR3 region: CASSDTWGDIQYF. The CDR3 DNA follows: TGTGCCAGCAGTGACACTTGGGGCGACATTCAGTACTTC. The whole variable domain, filled in from reference TRBV2 and TRBJ2-4, reads EPEVTQTPSHQVTQMGQEVILRCVPISNHLYFYWYRQILGQKVEFLVSFYNNEISEKSEIFDDQFSVERPDGSNFTLKIRSTKLEDSAMYFCASSDTWGDIQYFGAGTRLSVL.

The chain carries TRBV4-1 and TRBJ2-5; possible D gene TRBD1, 6 bases. In germline, CDR1 is MGHRA, CDR2 YSYEKL. The CDR3 length is 14 residues. Trimming stripped 0 bases from V and 6 bases from J, with 11 bases between. The CDR3 spells CASSQDPQGKTQYF. The CDR3 region has the DNA TGCGCCAGCAGCCAAGATCCCCAGGGGAAGACCCAGTACTTC.

This chain uses TRBV5-1 with TRBJ1-1; 10 bases match TRBD1. The CDR3 totals 15 residues. In germline, CDR1 is SGHRS, CDR2 YFSETQ. The trim removed 4 bases at V and 3 bases at J, leaving 6 bases unmatched. CDR3 sequence (DNA): TGCGCCAGCAGCCCTCCGGGACAGGGGTACACTGAAGCTTTCTTT. Translated: CASSPPGQGYTEAFF.

This clone has a single count. This chain connects TRBV5-4 to TRBJ2-1, with 12 nucleotides matching TRBD2. The CDR3 totals 15 residues. Germline V gene sequence: CDR1 SGHNT, CDR2 YYREEE (reference sequence). J was trimmed by 4 bases and V by 9 bases; bases with no gene match: 8. The CDR3 nucleotides are TGTGCCACCCTGACTAGCGGGAGTCGGTACAATGAGCAGTTCTTC. This encodes CATLTSGSRYNEQFF.

This clone was detected once. The V gene is TRBV27, the J gene TRBJ1-4; TRBD1 matches 7 bases. The CDR3 extends over 15 amino acids. V was pared by 6 bases and J by 6 bases, with 10 bases of the junction left unmatched. The germline V gene encodes CDR1 MNHEY and CDR2 SMNVEV (reference sequence). CDR3 sequence reads: CASSPDRERDEKLFF. Written as DNA, the CDR3 is TGTGCCAGCAGCCCCGACAGGGAACGGGATGAAAAACTGTTTTTT. Complete variable domain (other parts from reference TRBV27 and TRBJ1-4): EAQVTQNPRYLITVTGKKLTVTCSQNMNHEYMSWYRQDPGLGLRQIYYSMNVEVTDKGDVPEGYKVSRKEKRNFPLILESPSPNQTSLYFCASSPDRERDEKLFFGSGTQLSVL.

The rearrangement links TRBV19 to TRBJ1-2, with D hard to call. The CDR3 has 13 residues. From germline, CDR1 is LNHDA and CDR2 SQIVND (reference sequence). V was shortened by 0 bases and J by 5 bases, with 7 bases between the two germline ends. CDR3 residues: CASSIDRGYGYTF. Here the CDR3 DNA reads TGTGCCAGTAGTATAGATCGAGGGTATGGCTACACCTTC.

The chain joins TRBV9 to TRBJ1-4, with D possibly matching TRBD1 (5 bases). The CDR3 extends over 15 amino acids. V dropped 6 bases and J dropped 6 bases, with 18 bases sitting between them. CDR1 and CDR2 from the germline V gene are SGDLS and YYNGEE. The CDR3 is CASNPGGGVDEKLFF. CDR3 DNA sequence: TGTGCCAGCAACCCCGGGGGAGGGGTAGATGAAAAACTGTTTTTT.

The genes are TRBV10-3 and TRBJ1-1; 7 positions match TRBD1. The CDR3 covers 11 residues. The V segment lost 6 bases and the J segment 5 bases; nucleotides outside the gene matches: 0. Germline CDR1 is ENHRY and CDR2 is SYGVKD. CDR3 residues: CAIRGQTEAFF. In nucleotides, the CDR3 is TGTGCCATCAGGGGACAGACTGAAGCTTTCTTT.

Only one count was recorded for this clone. The V and J genes are TRBV19 and TRBJ1-5, with 8 positions matching TRBD1. The CDR3 spans 14 residues. Trimming removed 4 bases from V and 4 bases from J; junction bases left unmatched: 3. Germline CDR1 LNHDA, CDR2 SQIVND (reference sequence). The CDR3 loop reads CASSSRGRNQPQHF. In DNA, the CDR3 is TGTGCCAGTAGTAGCAGGGGGCGAAATCAGCCCCAGCATTTT. Full variable domain (outside the CDR3, taken from reference TRBV19 and TRBJ1-5): DGGITQSPKYLFRKEGQNVTLSCEQNLNHDAMYWYRQDPGQGLRLIYYSQIVNDFQKGDIAEGYSVSREKKESFPLTVTSAQKNPTAFYLCASSSRGRNQPQHFGDGTRLSIL.

The chain combines TRBV13 with TRBJ2-7; TRBD2 matches at 11 bases. Germline loops: CDR1 PRHDT, CDR2 FYEKMQ (reference sequence). The V segment lost 0 bases and the J segment 2 bases; nucleotides outside the gene matches: 3. The CDR3 is 16 residues long. In DNA form, the CDR3 reads TGTGCCAGCAGCTTAGGATTTAGCGGGAGGGCCTACGAGCAGTACTTC. It codes for CASSLGFSGRAYEQYF.

CDR3 amino acids: CASSLVRTSSYNEQFF. DNA of the CDR3: TGTGCCAGCAGCTTGGTGAGGACTAGCTCCTACAATGAGCAGTTCTTC. The rearrangement uses TRBV5-4 and TRBJ2-1, with 7 bases fitting TRBD2. CDR3 length equals 16 residues. CDR1 is SGHNT, CDR2 YYREEE, per germline (reference sequence). With V trimmed by 0 bases and J by 0 bases, 3 bases remained unmatched.

V and J are TRBV14 and TRBJ2-1, with 10 bases identical to TRBD2. V was clipped by 4 bases and J by 8 bases; unmatched bases: 8. There are 15 residues in the CDR3. Germline values: CDR1 SGHDN, CDR2 FVKESK. In nucleotides, the CDR3 is TGTGCCAGCAGCCCTCTTAGCGGGAGGAGCCATGAGCAGTTCTTC. Amino acid sequence: CASSPLSGRSHEQFF.

The V gene is TRBV6-4, the J gene TRBJ2-5; 10 bases match TRBD2. The germline V gene has CDR1 MRHNA and CDR2 SNTAGT. V was pared by 7 bases and J by 1 base, with 6 bases of the junction left unmatched. There are 15 residues in the CDR3. Here the CDR3 reads CASKGTSEFQETQYF. The CDR3 DNA sequence: TGTGCCAGCAAGGGGACTAGCGAATTCCAAGAGACCCAGTACTTC.

V usage is TRBV19 and J usage is TRBJ2-1; 11 nucleotides align to TRBD1. The germline V gene has CDR1 LNHDA and CDR2 SQIVND (reference sequence). The V segment lost 5 bases and the J segment 7 bases; nucleotides outside the gene matches: 4. The CDR3 has 14 residues. Here the CDR3 DNA reads TGTGCCAGTAGTGTGGACAGGGGGCGTAATGAGCAGTTCTTC. It translates to CASSVDRGRNEQFF.

V is TRBV18 and J is TRBJ2-7; tentatively, D is TRBD2 (5 bases). V was trimmed by 5 bases and J by 0 bases, leaving 5 bases between them. Looked up from germline, CDR1 is KGHSH and CDR2 is LQKENI. The CDR3 extends over 12 amino acids. The CDR3 spells CASSGLSYEQYF. The DNA of the CDR3 is TGTGCCAGCTCAGGACTCTCCTACGAGCAGTACTTC.

The genes are TRBV27 and TRBJ2-1, with TRBD2 identical over 9 bases. Germline V CDR1 and CDR2: MNHEY, SMNVEV (reference sequence). The trim removed 4 bases at V and 2 bases at J, leaving 3 bases unmatched. This CDR3 spans 15 amino acids. The CDR3 region has the DNA TGTGCCAGCAGTTCACTAGCGGGCCCCTACAATGAGCAGTTCTTC. Residues: CASSSLAGPYNEQFF.

The rearrangement links TRBV5-1 to TRBJ1-1, with 7 bases fitting TRBD1. The CDR3 is 13 amino acids. The germline CDR1 and CDR2 sequences are SGHRS and YFSETQ. V lost 0 bases and J lost 7; bases outside the gene matches: 3. The CDR3 coding sequence is TGCGCCAGCAGCTTGGCCCGACAGGGTGAAGCTTTCTTT. It yields the protein CASSLARQGEAFF.

This clone was observed once. The gene calls are TRBV5-1 and TRBJ1-1; 7 nucleotides align to TRBD1. Unmatched junction bases numbered 2, after V lost 2 bases and J lost 1 base. This CDR3 has 14 residues. Germline loops: CDR1 SGHRS, CDR2 YFSETQ. The chain's CDR3 is CASSFGDRNTEAFF. CDR3 bases: TGCGCCAGCAGCTTTGGGGACAGGAACACTGAAGCTTTCTTT.

The rearrangement uses TRBV10-3 and TRBJ1-4, with D possibly being TRBD1 (6 bases). This CDR3 contains 13 residues. Trimming took off 10 bases at V and 7 bases at J, with 16 bases between the two ends. The germline V gene has CDR1 ENHRY and CDR2 SYGVKD. The CDR3 is CATLGQLTEKLFF. The DNA of the CDR3 is TGTGCCACTCTCGGACAGCTGACTGAAAAACTGTTTTTT.

This rearrangement joins TRBV28 to TRBJ1-1; maybe TRBD1 (6 bases). V lost 3 bases and J lost 2, with 16 bases in between. Germline CDR1 reads MDHEN; CDR2 reads SYDVKM. The CDR3 totals 16 residues. The CDR3 nucleotides are TGTGCCAGCAGTTTCCCTGGACAGCTTACCAACACTGAAGCTTTCTTT. This sequence encodes CASSFPGQLTNTEAFF.

CDR3 DNA: TGTGCCACCAGCAGAGTGGGGGGGAGTACGCAGTATTTT. Residues: CATSRVGGSTQYF. The chain combines TRBV15 with TRBJ2-3; TRBD2 aligns across 7 bases. Trimming cost V 1 base and J 8 bases; bases outside gene matches: 3. The germline gives CDR1 LNHNV, CDR2 YYDKDF (reference sequence). The CDR3 has 13 residues.

V gene TRBV11-2 combines with J gene TRBJ1-1, with 7 bases matching TRBD1. The V gene end was trimmed by 7 bases and the J gene end by 4 bases; junction bases not matched to a gene: 6. Germline V gives CDR1 SGHAT, CDR2 FQNNGV. The CDR3 loop spans 13 amino acids. The CDR3 coding sequence is TGTGCCAGCACTGCGCACAGGGGCACTGAAGCTTTCTTT. Translation gives CASTAHRGTEAFF.

In its sample, this clone was seen once. The CDR3 nucleotides read TGCGCCAGCAGCCAAGAGGTTACGGGGCTAGCGGGAGGCTCCTACGAGCAGTACTTC. It codes for CASSQEVTGLAGGSYEQYF. The rearrangement uses TRBV4-3 and TRBJ2-7, with 11 bases that match TRBD2. The CDR3 is 19 residues long. Losses at the gene ends were 0 bases for V and 0 bases for J; bases not matched to a gene: 10. Germline V gene sequence: CDR1 LGHNA, CDR2 YSLEER.

CDR3 in amino acids: CASSLAGLAGKETQYF. Written as DNA, the CDR3 is TGCGCCAGCAGCTTGGCTGGACTAGCGGGGAAAGAGACCCAGTACTTC. The V and J genes are TRBV5-1 and TRBJ2-5, with 12 bases fitting TRBD2. This CDR3 is 16 amino acids long. With 0 bases clipped from V and 3 bases from J, the junction kept 3 bases outside the gene matches. The V gene's germline CDR1 is SGHRS and CDR2 YFSETQ.

The chain couples TRBV30 to TRBJ2-4; D is perhaps TRBD1 (5 bases). CDR3 length equals 13 residues. Germline loops: CDR1 GTSNPN, CDR2 SVGIG (reference sequence). The V end was cut by 3 bases, the J end by 14 bases, with 20 bases between. CDR3 sequence reads: CAWRRAAGALEYF. The DNA of the CDR3 is TGTGCCTGGAGAAGGGCAGCTGGGGCCCTTGAGTACTTC.

The rearrangement links TRBV7-9 to TRBJ2-3; TRBD2 matches at 10 bases. Per the germline V gene, CDR1 is SEHNR and CDR2 is FQNEAQ (reference sequence). The CDR3 contains 16 residues. After removal of 3 bases from V and 4 bases from J, the junction contained 7 bases not matched to a gene. The CDR3 is CASSFRAGGPSDTQYF. In nucleotides, the CDR3 is TGTGCCAGCAGCTTTCGAGCGGGAGGGCCGTCAGATACGCAGTATTTT.

The J gene is TRBJ1-5, the V gene TRBV5-1; 8 positions agree with TRBD1. Trimming at V came to 1 base and at J to 3 bases, leaving 3 bases not matched to a gene. The CDR3 extends over 15 amino acids. CDR1 and CDR2 (germline): SGHRS, YFSETQ. The CDR3 DNA follows: TGCGCCAGCAGCTTGACAGGGGGGATCAATCAGCCCCAGCATTTT. Translated: CASSLTGGINQPQHF. The whole variable domain, remainder taken from reference TRBV5-1 and TRBJ1-5, is KAGVTQTPRYLIKTRGQQVTLSCSPISGHRSVSWYQQTPGQGLQFLFEYFSETQRNKGNFPGRFSGRQFSNSRSEMNVSTLELGDSALYLCASSLTGGINQPQHFGDGTRLSIL.

CDR3 loop: CASSVVSSEVSAFF. The CDR3 DNA sequence: TGTGCCAGCAGCGTAGTTTCTTCGGAGGTGTCGGCTTTCTTT. The chain couples TRBV9 to TRBJ1-1; D is unresolved. Germline CDR1 SGDLS, CDR2 YYNGEE. The V gene lost 0 bases and the J gene lost 11 bases, with 17 bases spanning the gap. CDR3 length: 14 residues.